The present T cell receptor beta chain was sequenced within a study of T cell responses to AZD1222 COVID-19 vaccine. Generated by immunoSEQ multiplex PCR, the TCRdb table keeps only in-frame clones and is missing some. The sample has 160,000 or so clones; about 90% are singletons. V lost 4 bases and J lost 7, with 14 bases in between. Per germline, CDR1 SEHNR and CDR2 FQNEAQ (reference sequence). The CDR3 contains 15 residues. This specimen was peripheral blood, taken 28 days after the second AZD1222 dose. This TCR came from an adult who received the AZD1222 COVID-19 vaccine. The genes are TRBV7-9 and TRBJ1-6; TRBD1 might be the D (5 bases). The DNA of the CDR3 is TGTGCCAGCAGCTCAACCGGGACGGAAAATTCACCCCTCCACTTT. Translating gives CASSSTGTENSPLHF.